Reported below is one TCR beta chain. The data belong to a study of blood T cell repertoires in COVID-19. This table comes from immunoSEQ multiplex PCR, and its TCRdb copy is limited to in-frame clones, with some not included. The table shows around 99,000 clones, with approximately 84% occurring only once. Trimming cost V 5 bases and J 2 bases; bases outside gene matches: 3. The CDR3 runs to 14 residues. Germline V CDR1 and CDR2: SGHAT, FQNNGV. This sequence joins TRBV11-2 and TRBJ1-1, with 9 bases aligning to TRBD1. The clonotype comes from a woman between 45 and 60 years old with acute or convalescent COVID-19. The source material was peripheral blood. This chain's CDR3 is CASSQDRGNTEAFF. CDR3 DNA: TGTGCCAGCAGCCAGGACAGGGGAAACACTGAAGCTTTCTTT.